The clone carrying this TCR beta chain was seen just once. The data derive from a study of blood T cell repertoires in COVID-19. As originally analysed: It was from reference gene primer amplification that nucleated cell counts were estimated. Clones were sequenced by immunoSEQ multiplex PCR, and TCRdb holds only the in-frame ones, with some missing. The D gene and trimming were derived from the DNA, and the V and J assignments and clone size from that table. The sample lists some 100,000 clones, around nine tenths occurring once. The sample taken for sequencing was peripheral blood. The clonotype was recovered from a man between 65 and 85 years old with acute or convalescent COVID-19.

The CDR3 is CASTYPSFPSGNTIYF. CDR3 sequence (DNA): TGTGCCAGCACCTACCCGTCTTTCCCTTCTGGAAACACCATATATTTT. The rearrangement joins TRBV11-2 to TRBJ1-3; D uncertain. The V end was cut by 7 bases, the J end by 1 base, with 17 bases between. Germline V gives CDR1 SGHAT, CDR2 FQNNGV. This CDR3 has 16 amino acids.